The 2 T cell receptor beta chains in this list originate from one sample, sequenced in a study of radiation and T cells in renal cell carcinoma. Sequencing was performed with immunoSEQ multiplex PCR; in TCRdb, only in-frame clones are kept and a portion is missing. The data hold just under 150,000 clones, with 75% to 90% observed a single time. Documented time point: blood 4 weeks post-SBRT, at nephrectomy. Treatment in this sample: 15 Gy SBRT to primary tumor, nephrectomy 4 weeks later. Sample: blood, taken from a patient whose treatment included radiotherapy and nephrectomy. These receptors were obtained from a woman aged 50 to 60 with renal cell carcinoma.

The chain carries TRBV19 and TRBJ1-2; 8 bases are a match to TRBD1. This CDR3 is built from 15 residues. V dropped 3 bases and J dropped 5; count of bases not matched to a gene: 8. Germline V gene lookup returns CDR1 LNHDA and CDR2 SQIVND (reference sequence). CDR3 in amino acids: CASSIGTGRGYGYTF. In DNA form, the CDR3 reads TGTGCCAGTAGTATTGGGACAGGTCGGGGTTATGGCTACACCTTC.

V is TRBV27 and J is TRBJ2-1; D is unclear. Deletions cut 6 bases from V and 12 bases from J, with 12 bases between. Germline V gene lookup returns CDR1 MNHEY and CDR2 SMNVEV (reference sequence). The CDR3 loop spans 11 amino acids. The CDR3 nucleotides are TGTGCCAGCAGCTCAGATTTAGGGCAGTTCTTC. Protein product: CASSSDLGQFF.